This T cell receptor beta chain is drawn from a study of blood T cell repertoires in COVID-19. At the level of the study: Spain, Italy and the United States supplied samples that represented acute and convalescent COVID-19. T cells, B-cell-depleted T cells, or PBMCs supplied cDNA or gDNA.

As originally analysed: Amplifying reference gene primers gave estimates of nucleated cell counts. The protocol was immunoSEQ multiplex PCR, while the TCRdb copy is restricted to in-frame clones and leaves out a portion. That table is the source of V, J and clone size, and D and trimming were worked out from the DNA. The sample shows about 43,000 clones, around 87% of them seen only once. V lost 2 bases, J lost 11 bases, and 9 bases stayed unmatched. The germline V gene has CDR1 MDHEN and CDR2 SYDVKM. This CDR3 region has 14 residues. The source material was peripheral blood. This receptor was taken from a woman of 80 years or more with active COVID-19. V is TRBV28 and J is TRBJ1-5; 7 bases fit TRBD1. CDR3 bases: TGTGCCAGCAGTTTAAGGGACAGTCTGAGGACCCAGCATTTT. This translates into CASSLRDSLRTQHF.